This TCR beta chain was sequenced in a study of response to subunit inactivated influenza vaccine listed by TCRdb under 2018. Background on the whole study: Deep quantitative T cell receptor repertoire profiling was used in the study to track responses to a trivalent subunit inactivated influenza vaccine.

What this sample's time point label stands for: 45 to 55 days after influenza vaccine administration. This clonotype was counted at least ten times. Its antigen is still unknown. Per-base qualities were not stored, and no clone one base away is much larger. The junction shows trimming of 3 bases on V and 8 bases on J, plus 7 bases between the germline ends. The CDR3 starts with the cysteine, ends with the phenylalanine, and has 12 residues. Just the 36-base CDR3 DNA is kept, in frame starting at base 1. Libraries were made using RT-PCR. The reads were generated on an Illumina HiSeq 2500. The raw public reads went through TCRdb reprocessing: fastp at Q25, MiXCR clone calling, in-frame beta chains kept. Entries that share a CDR3 protein sequence are merged under the most common genes and DNA. Across this sample there are around 480,000 distinct CDR3 sequences, with approximately 9.9% seen only once. The top ten clones comprise about 12% of the sample.

General conclusions and limits of the study: The authors suggested that each seasonal influenza vaccination may recruit only a limited number of new T cells.

This clonotype was obtained from a man between 50 and 59 years old who received an inactivated influenza vaccine. Donor details come from another sample of the same person, matched by shared clones. The material was PBMCs from blood, obtained 40 to 50 days after vaccination. The V gene is TRBV12-3 or TRBV12-4 and the J gene is TRBJ1-4; the D gene is not confidently resolved. The CDR3: CASSFQHEKLFF. The sequenced DNA is TGTGCCAGCAGTTTCCAGCACGAAAAACTGTTTTTT.